Below, 10 T cell receptor beta chains from the same sample are listed, as sequenced in a study of a mutant IDH1 vaccine in newly diagnosed glioma. Using immunoSEQ multiplex PCR, the repertoire was profiled, and TCRdb retains in-frame clones only, with some absent. The sample carries roughly 46,000 clones, around 86% recorded once. Time point noted: baseline, week 1 (first vaccination visit). Treatment indicated: pre-vaccination baseline after standard-of-care therapy. Sequences were derived from PBMCs, sampled from a glioma patient treated with radiotherapy, temozolomide or both. These receptors originate from a man in his forties with glioma.

The chain has TRBV5-8 and TRBJ1-2; D not certain. V was shortened by 4 bases and J by 0 bases, with 13 bases between the two germline ends. The CDR3 contains 15 residues. Germline V gene lookup returns CDR1 SGHTS and CDR2 YDEGEE. The CDR3 DNA reads as TGTGCCAGCAGCCCGCGCGGGTGGGCTAACTATGGCTACACCTTC. Protein product: CASSPRGWANYGYTF.

The DNA of the CDR3 is TGTGCCAGCAGCTTCCTAGCGAACACTGAAGCTTTCTTT. It yields the protein CASSFLANTEAFF. The chain is built from TRBV5-4 and TRBJ1-1; D unresolved. From germline, CDR1 is SGHNT and CDR2 YYREEE (reference sequence). The V end was cut by 2 bases, the J end by 1 base, with 6 bases between. The CDR3 length is 13 residues.

This sequence joins TRBV18 and TRBJ1-2, with 7 bases aligning to TRBD1. The ends lost 0 bases at V and 7 bases at J; junction bases unmatched: 5. This CDR3 spans 14 amino acids. Looked up from germline, CDR1 is KGHSH and CDR2 is LQKENI. In DNA, the CDR3 is TGTGCCAGCTCACCACCGGGACAGCCTCGTGGCTACACCTTC. Amino acid sequence: CASSPPGQPRGYTF. Complete variable domain (other parts from reference TRBV18 and TRBJ1-2): NAGVMQNPRHLVRRRGQEARLRCSPMKGHSHVYWYRQLPEEGLKFMVYLQKENIIDESGMPKERFSAEFPKEGPSILRIQQVVRGDSAAYFCASSPPGQPRGYTFGSGTRLTVV.

Only one count was recorded for this clone. The gene calls are TRBV6-6 and TRBJ1-4; D not resolved. The V gene lost 7 bases and the J gene lost 7 bases, with 13 bases spanning the gap. The CDR3 runs to 13 residues. Looked up from germline, CDR1 is MNHNY and CDR2 is SVGAGI (reference sequence). The CDR3 DNA sequence: TGTGCCAGCAAACAGAGATCTCTTGAAAAACTGTTTTTT. Protein product: CASKQRSLEKLFF.

This chain uses TRBV7-8 with TRBJ2-7, with D maybe TRBD2 (6 bases). This CDR3 region has 15 residues. CDR1 SGHVS and CDR2 FQNEAQ come from the germline V gene. V was shortened by 1 base and J by 3 bases, with 13 bases between the two germline ends. The CDR3 reads CASSLGSRRDYEQYF. The CDR3 bases are TGTGCCAGCAGCTTAGGATCTCGGCGGGACTACGAGCAGTACTTC.

The chain carries TRBV9 and TRBJ2-1; unclear D gene. Per the germline V gene, CDR1 is SGDLS and CDR2 is YYNGEE. V was cut by 4 bases and J by 4 bases, with 3 bases left in between. This CDR3 has 11 residues. This CDR3 reads CASSFYNEQFF. The CDR3 region has the DNA TGTGCCAGCAGCTTTTACAATGAGCAGTTCTTC.

The chain uses TRBV4-1 and TRBJ2-7, with a tentative D call TRBD1 (6 bases). The CDR3 extends over 14 amino acids. CDR1 MGHRA and CDR2 YSYEKL come from the germline V gene. The V gene lost 1 base and the J gene lost 6 bases, with 13 bases spanning the gap. This chain's CDR3 is CASSQVQGLGEQYF. The CDR3 DNA is TGCGCCAGCAGCCAAGTACAGGGTTTAGGCGAGCAGTACTTC.

The V gene is TRBV6-6, the J gene TRBJ2-4, with D possibly TRBD1 on 5 matching bases. Per germline, CDR1 MNHNY and CDR2 SVGAGI (reference sequence). V was shortened by 5 bases and J by 3 bases, with 17 bases between the two germline ends. There are 16 residues in the CDR3. The CDR3 bases are TGTGCCAGCAGTCATATGGGGCTCTTAGGCAAAAACATTCAGTACTTC. Its protein is CASSHMGLLGKNIQYF.

The chain employs TRBV5-1 and TRBJ1-2, with TRBD1 as a possible D gene (5 bases). CDR1 SGHRS and CDR2 YFSETQ come from the germline V gene. V was shortened by 0 bases and J by 6 bases, with 15 bases between the two germline ends. The CDR3 loop spans 15 amino acids. The CDR3 DNA sequence: TGCGCCAGCAGCTTGGCCCCGACAGCTCTGGATGGCTACACCTTC. It specifies CASSLAPTALDGYTF.

The rearrangement joins TRBV7-2 to TRBJ2-7; 15 bases match TRBD2. CDR1 and CDR2 from the germline V gene are SGHTA and FQGNSA. The CDR3 runs 15 residues. The J segment lost 5 bases and the V segment lost 4 bases, leaving 3 bases of the junction unmatched. The CDR3 protein is CASSSWTSGRDEQYF. The CDR3 nucleotides read TGTGCCAGCAGCTCATGGACTAGCGGGAGGGACGAGCAGTACTTC.